The 23 T cell receptor beta chains reported below all come from one sample, sequenced in a study of shared clonotypes between healthy human individuals. Using immunoSEQ multiplex PCR, the repertoire was profiled, and TCRdb retains in-frame clones only, with some absent. The data show approximately 2.3 million clones, 85% to 95% seen once. Sequencing input: naive CD4+ T cells from PBMCs. Subset: CD45RA+ positively selected. These receptors all come from a man aged 18 to 35 in good health. Some clones in this sample may be carry-over from other donors' samples.

This chain links TRBV6-6 with TRBJ2-7; TRBD2 might be the D (5 bases). V was clipped by 11 bases and J by 0 bases, with 17 bases between them. The CDR3 is 14 amino acids. Per germline, CDR1 MNHNY and CDR2 SVGAGI (reference sequence). For the CDR3, the DNA is TGTGCCGCGAGGGCGGAGGCTCTCTCCTACGAGCAGTACTTC. It codes for CAARAEALSYEQYF.

The chain carries TRBV28 and TRBJ1-4; weak D call: TRBD1 (5 bases). V was pared by 6 bases and J by 5 bases, with 16 bases between. Germline CDR1 is MDHEN and CDR2 is SYDVKM. The CDR3 has 15 amino acids. CDR3 protein: CASSRIDSLNEKLFF. The CDR3 bases are TGTGCCAGCAGCCGGATAGACAGCCTAAATGAAAAACTGTTTTTT.

About this clone itself: In the same sample, other DNA sequences code for this CDR3. This chain joins TRBV7-3 and TRBJ2-1; 10 positions match TRBD2. The CDR3 contains 14 residues. The germline CDR1 and CDR2 sequences are SGHTA and FQGTGA. V trimming: 3 bases; J trimming: 8 bases; junction bases outside the gene matches: 4. The CDR3 DNA is TGTGCCAGCAGCTTGGGGCTAGCGGGAGATGAGCAGTTCTTC. Residues: CASSLGLAGDEQFF.

J is TRBJ2-7 and V is TRBV18; the D is unclear. V was cut by 6 bases and J by 2 bases, with 14 bases left in between. Germline V lookup: CDR1 KGHSH, CDR2 LQKENI. The CDR3 spans 14 residues. The CDR3 DNA sequence: TGTGCCAGCTCTTTGCCCCCGGTAACCTACGAGCAGTACTTC. Protein product: CASSLPPVTYEQYF. The entire variable domain, with the rest obtained from reference TRBV18 and TRBJ2-7, is as follows: NAGVMQNPRHLVRRRGQEARLRCSPMKGHSHVYWYRQLPEEGLKFMVYLQKENIIDESGMPKERFSAEFPKEGPSILRIQQVVRGDSAAYFCASSLPPVTYEQYFGPGTRLTVT.

This clone appeared a single time. V and J are TRBV28 and TRBJ2-7, with D maybe TRBD1 (6 bases). Trimming cost V 7 bases and J 3 bases, with 10 bases left between them. This CDR3 has 12 residues. Germline V lookup: CDR1 MDHEN, CDR2 SYDVKM. CDR3 loop: CASNKQGYEQYF. The CDR3 bases are TGTGCCAGCAATAAACAGGGCTACGAGCAGTACTTC.

Only one count was recorded for this clone. The V gene is TRBV18, the J gene TRBJ2-1; D unresolved. The V and J ends lost 3 bases and 2 bases respectively, with 11 bases between them. In germline, CDR1 is KGHSH, CDR2 LQKENI. CDR3 length equals 15 residues. As DNA, the CDR3 is TGTGCCAGCTCACCTAGATCCGATCCCTACAATGAGCAGTTCTTC. This gives the protein CASSPRSDPYNEQFF.

This chain joins TRBV9 and TRBJ2-7; D is possibly TRBD1 or TRBD2 (5 bases each). CDR1 and CDR2 (germline): SGDLS, YYNGEE. This CDR3 spans 14 amino acids. Trimming shortened V by 4 bases and J by 1 base, and 12 bases separated the two germline ends. The CDR3 loop reads CASSTGTKSYEQYF. The CDR3, as DNA: TGTGCCAGCAGCACCGGGACGAAATCCTACGAGCAGTACTTC.

The chain uses TRBV7-3 and TRBJ1-1, with D tentatively TRBD1 (6 bases). There are 15 residues in the CDR3. Germline lookup yields CDR1 SGHTA and CDR2 FQGTGA. V gave up 5 bases and J gave up 3 bases, with 16 bases separating them. The CDR3 reads CASSPEVGAYTEAFF. In nucleotides, the CDR3 is TGTGCCAGCAGCCCGGAGGTGGGGGCTTACACTGAAGCTTTCTTT.

V and J are TRBV7-9 and TRBJ1-4; the D gene is possibly TRBD1 (6 bases). The CDR3 length is 15 residues. V was shortened by 8 bases and J by 3 bases, with 16 bases between the two germline ends. Germline CDR1 SEHNR, CDR2 FQNEAQ (reference sequence). The CDR3 DNA reads TGTGCCAGCTGCGGCCGTGGACAGCCTAATGAAAAACTGTTTTTT. It specifies CASCGRGQPNEKLFF. Drawing the rest from reference TRBV7-9 and TRBJ1-4, the complete variable domain is DTGVSQNPRHKITKRGQNVTFRCDPISEHNRLYWYRQTLGQGPEFLTYFQNEAQLEKSRLLSDRFSAERPKGSFSTLEIQRTEQGDSAMYLCASCGRGQPNEKLFFGSGTQLSVL.

The chain recombines TRBV9 with TRBJ1-3, with a possible D match to TRBD1 (6 bases). Per the germline V gene, CDR1 is SGDLS and CDR2 is YYNGEE. This CDR3 region has 18 residues. V lost 4 bases and J lost 1, with 21 bases in between. CDR3 loop: CASSLNPPDRLSGNTIYF. DNA for the CDR3: TGTGCCAGCAGCCTAAACCCCCCCGACAGGCTATCTGGAAACACCATATATTTT.

The chain carries TRBV6-1 and TRBJ1-2; D is uncertain. Germline V lookup: CDR1 MNHNS, CDR2 SASEGT. The V gene lost 4 bases and the J gene lost 3 bases, with 12 bases spanning the gap. The CDR3 covers 14 residues. The CDR3 here is CASSARPAHYGYTF. The CDR3 DNA follows: TGTGCCAGCAGTGCCCGACCCGCTCACTATGGCTACACCTTC.

With respect to this clone: Distinct nucleotide sequences in the sample also encode this CDR3. V is TRBV7-3 and J is TRBJ1-4, with unresolved D. The CDR3 consists of 13 residues. V gave up 2 bases and J gave up 8 bases, with 9 bases separating them. From germline, CDR1 is SGHTA and CDR2 FQGTGA. The CDR3 sequence is CASSLGVGEKLFF. CDR3 nucleotide sequence: TGTGCCAGCAGCTTAGGAGTGGGGGAAAAACTGTTTTTT.

This clone was recorded only once. The V and J genes are TRBV7-9 and TRBJ2-1, with D unclear. V was shortened by 4 bases and J by 4 bases, with 14 bases between the two germline ends. This CDR3 comprises 15 residues. The germline CDR1 and CDR2 sequences are SEHNR and FQNEAQ (reference sequence). CDR3 loop: CASSYTGPPYNEQFF. Here the CDR3 DNA reads TGTGCCAGCAGCTACACCGGGCCCCCTTACAATGAGCAGTTCTTC.

The J gene is TRBJ2-2, the V gene TRBV7-9; TRBD1 agrees at 10 bases. Trimming at V came to 2 bases and at J to 3 bases, leaving 3 bases not matched to a gene. In germline, CDR1 is SEHNR, CDR2 FQNEAQ (reference sequence). The CDR3 length is 16 residues. The CDR3 DNA reads TGTGCCAGCAGCTTACCCGGGACAGGGGACACCGGGGAGCTGTTTTTT. It encodes CASSLPGTGDTGELFF.

The gene calls are TRBV7-8 and TRBJ2-1; 7 bases fit TRBD2. This CDR3 contains 15 residues. CDR1 and CDR2 from the germline V gene are SGHVS and FQNEAQ. V lost 4 bases to trimming and J lost 5 bases; unmatched junction nucleotides: 8. The CDR3 reads CASSSYSSGDNEQFF. The CDR3 DNA sequence: TGTGCCAGCAGCTCTTACTCTAGCGGTGACAATGAGCAGTTCTTC.

The rearrangement joins TRBV5-1 to TRBJ1-3; D uncertain. The CDR3 runs 13 residues. Germline V lookup: CDR1 SGHRS, CDR2 YFSETQ. The germline V and J ends were trimmed by 3 bases and 4 bases, with 8 bases remaining between them. The CDR3 sequence: CASSSDVGNTIYF. The CDR3 bases are TGCGCCAGCAGCTCGGACGTGGGAAACACCATATATTTT.

The V and J genes are TRBV2 and TRBJ2-3; 13 nucleotides align to TRBD2. V lost 6 bases to trimming and J lost 4 bases; unmatched junction nucleotides: 4. Per germline, CDR1 SNHLY and CDR2 FYNNEI. This CDR3 contains 15 residues. The CDR3, as DNA: TGTGCCAGCAGATCTGGACTAGCGGGAGCAGATACGCAGTATTTT. As protein: CASRSGLAGADTQYF. The full variable domain, its missing parts supplied by reference TRBV2 and TRBJ2-3, is EPEVTQTPSHQVTQMGQEVILRCVPISNHLYFYWYRQILGQKVEFLVSFYNNEISEKSEIFDDQFSVERPDGSNFTLKIRSTKLEDSAMYFCASRSGLAGADTQYFGPGTRLTVL.

The chain uses TRBV7-2 and TRBJ2-7; the D is unclear. V dropped 1 base and J dropped 11 bases, with 18 bases sitting between them. The germline V gene has CDR1 SGHTA and CDR2 FQGNSA. The CDR3 has 14 amino acids. CDR3 coding DNA: TGTGCCAGCAGCTTAGTCCCAGCTACCGTGAGCAAGTACTTC. This sequence encodes CASSLVPATVSKYF. Drawing the rest from reference TRBV7-2 and TRBJ2-7, the complete variable domain is GAGVSQSPSNKVTEKGKDVELRCDPISGHTALYWYRQSLGQGLEFLIYFQGNSAPDKSGLPSDRFSAERTGGSVSTLTIQRTQQEDSAVYLCASSLVPATVSKYFGPGTRLTVT.

The V gene is TRBV9, the J gene TRBJ2-5; 9 nucleotides agree with TRBD1. Germline values: CDR1 SGDLS, CDR2 YYNGEE. This CDR3 contains 15 residues. V lost 3 bases to trimming and J lost 4 bases; unmatched junction nucleotides: 7. The CDR3: CASSADTGGRETQYF. CDR3 sequence (DNA): TGTGCCAGCAGCGCCGACACAGGGGGCAGAGAGACCCAGTACTTC.

This clone was counted once. The V and J genes are TRBV9 and TRBJ1-2, with D possibly matching TRBD1 (6 bases). Trimming pared 3 bases from V and 4 bases from J, leaving 10 bases between. The CDR3 is 13 residues long. Germline loops: CDR1 SGDLS, CDR2 YYNGEE. The CDR3: CASSGTASYGYTF. The CDR3 bases are TGTGCCAGCAGCGGGACAGCTTCCTATGGCTACACCTTC.

V is TRBV7-2 and J is TRBJ1-2; no reliable D call. The CDR3 runs 12 residues. In germline, CDR1 is SGHTA, CDR2 FQGNSA. Trimming pared 7 bases from V and 8 bases from J, leaving 14 bases between. The CDR3, as DNA: TGTGCCAGCACCCCCGGGTGGGGAGGCTACACCTTC. As protein: CASTPGWGGYTF.

The CDR3 is CASSLPGQVLGEQFF. CDR3 DNA sequence: TGTGCCAGCAGTCTCCCCGGACAGGTGTTGGGTGAGCAGTTCTTC. The V and J genes are TRBV27 and TRBJ2-1; TRBD1 matches 7 bases. This CDR3 is built from 15 residues. V gave up 5 bases and J gave up 9 bases; unmatched junction bases: 13. Germline V gene sequence: CDR1 MNHEY, CDR2 SMNVEV (reference sequence).

DNA of the CDR3: TGTGCCACCGTTTCGGGGGGGGGCTCTTCCTACAATGAGCAGTTCTTC. Translated: CATVSGGGSSYNEQFF. The rearrangement uses TRBV28 and TRBJ2-1; TRBD2 matches 8 bases. Germline lookup yields CDR1 MDHEN and CDR2 SYDVKM. V dropped 10 bases and J dropped 1; count of bases not matched to a gene: 12. This CDR3 is 16 amino acids long.